One and the same sample provided the 29 T cell receptor beta chains below, sequenced in a study of T cells in Graves' hyperthyroidism and ophthalmopathy. RNA transcripts yielded amplified TCR beta CDR3 regions. First-round RT-PCR of the TCR CDR3 relied on the HTBI primer set. MiXCR was run by TCRdb on the multiplex PCR reads, yielding one entry per CDR3 protein. The table shows fewer than 500,000 distinct CDR3 sequences, with 13% occurring only once. The material sequenced was blood. These receptors all stem from a man in his thirties or forties with Graves' hyperthyroidism that later progressed to Graves' ophthalmopathy.

In its sample, this clonotype was seen many times. This chain uses TRBV27 with TRBJ1-2, with 9 bases matching TRBD1. The CDR3 covers 18 residues. Trimming took 6 bases from V and 5 from J; bases not matched to a gene: 19. Germline values: CDR1 MNHEY, CDR2 SMNVEV (reference sequence). The CDR3 is CASSSIGTGGRDLYGYTF. In DNA form, the CDR3 reads TGTGCCAGCAGCTCAATCGGAACAGGGGGCCGAGACCTTTATGGCTACACCTTC.

This clonotype was seen a handful of times. The chain has TRBV30 and TRBJ2-3, with 12 positions matching TRBD2. The V segment lost 3 bases and the J segment 4 bases; nucleotides outside the gene matches: 2. CDR1 is GTSNPN, CDR2 SVGIG, per germline (reference sequence). CDR3 length equals 14 residues. The CDR3 is CAWSLAGGPDTQYF. Written as DNA, the CDR3 is TGTGCCTGGAGCCTAGCGGGGGGGCCAGATACGCAGTATTTT.

This clonotype occurred many times. The chain joins TRBV5-5 to TRBJ2-7; TRBD1 agrees at 7 bases. Germline CDR1 is SGHKS and CDR2 is YYEKEE (reference sequence). The length of the CDR3 is 13 residues. Trimming cost V 3 bases and J 3 bases; bases outside gene matches: 3. CDR3 sequence: CASSWTGNYEQYF. DNA for the CDR3: TGTGCCAGCAGCTGGACAGGTAACTACGAGCAGTACTTC.

This clonotype was counted many times. The chain has TRBV7-6 and TRBJ2-5; TRBD1 matches at 7 bases. Unmatched junction bases numbered 5, after V lost 0 bases and J lost 4 bases. Germline loops: CDR1 SGHVS, CDR2 FNYEAQ. CDR3 length: 15 amino acids. CDR3 protein: CASSLATGERETQYF. CDR3 coding DNA: TGTGCCAGCAGCTTAGCAACAGGGGAGAGAGAGACCCAGTACTTC.

This clonotype was counted a few times. This chain links TRBV6-6 with TRBJ2-1; D is unresolved. CDR3 length: 12 amino acids. Between the trimmed V and J ends, which lost 1 base and 7 bases, there was a span of 5 bases. CDR1 is MNHNY and CDR2 is SVGAGI in the germline V gene (reference sequence). The CDR3 is CASSYFLNEQFF. CDR3 coding DNA: TGTGCCAGCAGTTACTTCCTAAATGAGCAGTTCTTC.

This clonotype was seen a few times. The genes are TRBV7-8 and TRBJ2-5, with D maybe TRBD2 (7 bases). The germline V gene has CDR1 SGHVS and CDR2 FQNEAQ. The V end was cut by 5 bases, the J end by 5 bases, with 18 bases between. This CDR3 is built from 15 residues. The CDR3 nucleotides read TGTGCCAGCAGCGGGGGGGGGGGGCCGGGGGAGACCCAGTACTTC. It is translated as CASSGGGGPGETQYF.

The CDR3 DNA reads TGTGCCAGCAGTTCCCCCGGGGCACTAGCCGCGTCTGCAGATACGCAGTATTTT. Translating gives CASSSPGALAASADTQYF. The chain carries TRBV27 and TRBJ2-3; tentatively, D is TRBD2 (6 bases). The V gene's germline CDR1 is MNHEY and CDR2 SMNVEV (reference sequence). This CDR3 spans 18 amino acids. The germline V and J ends were trimmed by 4 bases and 4 bases, with 24 bases remaining between them.

To note about this clonotype: This may stem from a read error, because a much larger clone lies one nucleotide away. J is TRBJ1-6 and V is TRBV2; D remains unclear. The CDR3 length is 15 residues. Germline V gene lookup returns CDR1 SNHLY and CDR2 FYNNEI. The CDR3 nucleotides are TGTGCCAGCAGTGAACTCCGGCAGTTCGATTCACCCCCCCACTTT. Protein: CASSELRQFDSPPHF. The entire variable domain, with the rest obtained from reference TRBV2 and TRBJ1-6, is as follows: EPEVTQTPSHQVTQMGQEVILRCVPISNHLYFYWYRQILGQKVEFLVSFYNNEISEKSEIFDDQFSVERPDGSNFTLKIRSTKLEDSAMYFCASSELRQFDSPPHFGNGTRLTVT.

This clonotype has a handful of counts. The CDR3 is CASSRYPSYPDSPLHF. The CDR3 nucleotides read TGTGCCAGCAGTCGCTACCCGTCCTATCCCGATTCACCCCTCCACTTT. J is TRBJ1-6 and V is TRBV12-3 or TRBV12-4, with unresolved D. V was cut by 5 bases and J by 8 bases, with 19 bases left in between. This CDR3 has 16 residues.

This clonotype was recorded many times. The chain has TRBV12-3 or TRBV12-4 and TRBJ2-7; 7 bases fit TRBD1. After removal of 5 bases from V and 3 bases from J, the junction contained 4 bases not matched to a gene. The CDR3 is 13 amino acids. The CDR3 region is CASSPGQVYEQYF. CDR3 bases: TGTGCCAGCAGTCCAGGACAGGTCTACGAGCAGTACTTC.

This clonotype was counted at least ten times. This rearrangement joins TRBV28 to TRBJ2-4, with D possibly called TRBD1 or TRBD2 (5 bases each). The V gene's germline CDR1 is MDHEN and CDR2 SYDVKM. This CDR3 is 15 amino acids long. V lost 5 bases and J 4 bases, leaving 15 bases between the germline ends. As DNA, the CDR3 is TGTGCCAGCAGTCCACAAGGGACGCAGAAAAACATTCAGTACTTC. Encoded protein: CASSPQGTQKNIQYF.

CDR3 sequence (DNA): TGTGCCAGCAGCTTGTGGCTAGCGGGGGAATACGAGCAGTACTTC. Amino acids: CASSLWLAGEYEQYF. The chain is built from TRBV5-8 and TRBJ2-7; 10 bases are shared with TRBD2. V dropped 1 base and J dropped 4; count of bases not matched to a gene: 5. The length of the CDR3 is 15 residues. The germline gives CDR1 SGHTS, CDR2 YDEGEE. The full variable domain, in which reference TRBV5-8 and TRBJ2-7 provide the parts outside the CDR3, is EAGVTQSPTHLIKTRGQQATLRCSPISGHTSVYWYQQALGLGLQFLLWYDEGEERNRGNFPPRFSGRQFPNYSSELNVNALELEDSALYLCASSLWLAGEYEQYFGPGTRLTVT.

This clonotype was seen more than once but under ten times. This chain connects TRBV5-5 to TRBJ1-2, with 7 nucleotides matching TRBD1. CDR1 and CDR2 from the germline V gene are SGHKS and YYEKEE (reference sequence). Germline trimming cut 5 bases from V and 5 bases from J; bases unmatched to any gene: 6. The CDR3 is 13 residues long. CDR3 sequence: CASSQATGYGYTF. The CDR3 nucleotides read TGTGCCAGCAGTCAGGCGACAGGGTATGGCTACACCTTC.

There are a few counts of this clonotype. The chain couples TRBV18 to TRBJ2-1; possibly TRBD1 for D (5 bases). Per the germline V gene, CDR1 is KGHSH and CDR2 is LQKENI. The CDR3 is 16 residues long. Trimming took 6 bases from V and 4 from J, leaving 19 bases between them. The CDR3 sequence is CASSSVSSRVYNEQFF. In nucleotides, the CDR3 is TGTGCCAGCTCCTCGGTGTCGAGCAGGGTTTACAATGAGCAGTTCTTC.

This clonotype appeared a few times. The chain combines TRBV20-1 with TRBJ2-2; D remains unclear. The CDR3 loop spans 17 amino acids. V gave up 0 bases and J gave up 0 bases, with 14 bases separating them. Germline V gives CDR1 DFQATT, CDR2 SNEGSKA (reference sequence). The CDR3 nucleotides are TGCAGTGCTAGAGATCCCTGGGATAATACGAACACCGGGGAGCTGTTTTTT. Residues: CSARDPWDNTNTGELFF.

This clonotype came up many times. This chain uses TRBV11-3 with TRBJ1-1; no clear D gene. Germline values: CDR1 SGHNT, CDR2 YENEEA. V was trimmed by 3 bases and J by 3 bases, leaving 11 bases between them. The CDR3 runs to 14 residues. The CDR3 reads CASSFGVTDTEAFF. The CDR3, as DNA: TGTGCCAGCAGCTTCGGCGTCACGGACACTGAAGCTTTCTTT.

This clonotype was observed a few times. The chain is built from TRBV19 and TRBJ1-6; 9 bases map to TRBD1. This CDR3 comprises 15 residues. Germline loops: CDR1 LNHDA, CDR2 SQIVND (reference sequence). V shed 5 bases, J shed 5 bases, and the junction held 4 bases outside the gene matches. CDR3 residues: CASSARDRDNSPLHF. The CDR3 nucleotides read TGTGCCAGTAGTGCCCGGGACAGGGATAATTCACCCCTCCACTTT. Full variable domain (rest looked up from reference TRBV19 and TRBJ1-6): DGGITQSPKYLFRKEGQNVTLSCEQNLNHDAMYWYRQDPGQGLRLIYYSQIVNDFQKGDIAEGYSVSREKKESFPLTVTSAQKNPTAFYLCASSARDRDNSPLHFGNGTRLTVT.

This clonotype has only a few counts. This rearrangement joins TRBV12-3 or TRBV12-4 to TRBJ1-2; no clear D gene. This CDR3 has 12 amino acids. Trimming left V 6 bases short and J 10 bases short, with 15 bases between. CDR3 amino acids: CASSLFVVNYTF. CDR3 nucleotide sequence: TGTGCCAGCAGCTTATTCGTAGTGAACTACACCTTC.

Many counts were recorded for this clonotype. This sequence joins TRBV7-3 and TRBJ2-7; D may be TRBD1 (5 bases). The V end was cut by 1 base, the J end by 1 base, with 11 bases between. CDR1 and CDR2 from the germline V gene are SGHTA and FQGTGA. The CDR3 spans 15 residues. The CDR3 loop reads CASSLRRGLSYEQYF. CDR3 coding DNA: TGTGCCAGCAGCTTAAGAAGGGGCCTATCCTACGAGCAGTACTTC.

The chain joins TRBV30 to TRBJ1-5, with D unresolved. Looked up from germline, CDR1 is GTSNPN and CDR2 is SVGIG (reference sequence). Trimming shortened V by 1 base and J by 4 bases, and 14 bases separated the two germline ends. The CDR3 totals 15 residues. The DNA for the CDR3 is TGTGCCTGGAGTGCCCCGACGGTCATAAATCAGCCCCAGCATTTT. As protein: CAWSAPTVINQPQHF.

This clonotype was detected only a few times. The genes are TRBV20-1 and TRBJ2-1; D is unclear. Per germline, CDR1 DFQATT and CDR2 SNEGSKA (reference sequence). V gave up 6 bases and J gave up 0 bases, with 15 bases separating them. The CDR3 is 15 residues long. The CDR3: CSARQGSSSYNEQFF. CDR3 DNA sequence: TGCAGTGCAAGACAAGGGTCGAGCTCCTACAATGAGCAGTTCTTC.

The chain recombines TRBV27 with TRBJ1-2; D unclear. The CDR3 is 13 residues long. Trimming cost V 3 bases and J 4 bases, with 9 bases left between them. Germline V gene sequence: CDR1 MNHEY, CDR2 SMNVEV (reference sequence). The CDR3 is CASSFSSLYGYTF. CDR3 sequence (DNA): TGTGCCAGCAGTTTCAGCAGCCTCTATGGCTACACCTTC.

To note about this clonotype: A read error may be the cause here, since a much bigger clone is one base away. The V gene is TRBV3-1, the J gene TRBJ2-5; maybe TRBD2 (6 bases). Germline lookup yields CDR1 LGHDT and CDR2 YNNKEL (reference sequence). This CDR3 region has 17 residues. V shed 4 bases and J shed 4 bases, with 22 bases lying between them. This chain's CDR3 is CASSPGLTGVNGETQYF. The DNA of the CDR3 is TGTGCCAGCAGCCCCGGACTAACGGGGGTGAATGGAGAGACCCAGTACTTC.

This clonotype has just a few counts. The chain combines TRBV20-1 with TRBJ2-7; D possibly corresponds to TRBD2 (7 bases). Trimming removed 3 bases from V and 1 base from J, with 13 bases in between. The CDR3 runs 14 residues. Per germline, CDR1 DFQATT and CDR2 SNEGSKA (reference sequence). For the CDR3, the DNA is TGCAGTGCTAGTGGGAGGGGGGCTTCCTACGAGCAGTACTTC. Amino acids: CSASGRGASYEQYF.

This clonotype was seen a few times. The chain carries TRBV20-1 and TRBJ2-3; 11 nucleotides line up with TRBD2. The CDR3 contains 15 residues. J lost 4 bases, V lost 6 bases, and 9 bases had no gene match. CDR1 and CDR2 from the germline V gene are DFQATT and SNEGSKA (reference sequence). Written as DNA, the CDR3 is TGCAGTGCCACCGTAGCGGGGGGGTTCCCAGATACGCAGTATTTT. The encoded protein is CSATVAGGFPDTQYF.

This clonotype has ten or more counts. The rearrangement links TRBV7-9 to TRBJ2-3, with D perhaps matching TRBD1 (6 bases). CDR3 length: 13 residues. V was shortened by 11 bases and J by 5 bases, with 17 bases between the two germline ends. Germline CDR1 is SEHNR and CDR2 is FQNEAQ (reference sequence). The CDR3 DNA sequence: TGTGCCCAAGGAGCTCCGGGACAAGATACGCAGTATTTT. It is translated as CAQGAPGQDTQYF.

This clonotype came up a few times. V gene TRBV20-1 combines with J gene TRBJ1-1; D is unresolved. CDR1 is DFQATT and CDR2 is SNEGSKA in the germline V gene (reference sequence). V was shortened by 0 bases and J by 9 bases, with 14 bases between the two germline ends. The CDR3 is 13 residues long. CDR3 amino acids: CSARDLRESKAFF. CDR3 nucleotide sequence: TGCAGTGCTAGAGATCTGAGGGAGTCTAAAGCTTTCTTT.

This clonotype was picked up many times. The chain couples TRBV2 to TRBJ1-5; D may be TRBD1 (5 bases). The CDR3 length is 15 residues. V shed 5 bases and J shed 2 bases, with 13 bases lying between them. The germline V gene has CDR1 SNHLY and CDR2 FYNNEI. CDR3 sequence reads: CASSFGGGGNQPQHF. CDR3 DNA sequence: TGTGCCAGCAGTTTTGGTGGGGGAGGCAATCAGCCCCAGCATTTT.

This clonotype was recorded at least ten times. In DNA, the CDR3 is TGTGCCAGCAGTTTGAGGGCTGAAGCTTTCTTT. This sequence encodes CASSLRAEAFF. This chain links TRBV7-2 with TRBJ1-1; D call uncertain. Looked up from germline, CDR1 is SGHTA and CDR2 is FQGNSA. This CDR3 spans 11 amino acids. Trimming shortened V by 6 bases and J by 6 bases, and 8 bases separated the two germline ends.